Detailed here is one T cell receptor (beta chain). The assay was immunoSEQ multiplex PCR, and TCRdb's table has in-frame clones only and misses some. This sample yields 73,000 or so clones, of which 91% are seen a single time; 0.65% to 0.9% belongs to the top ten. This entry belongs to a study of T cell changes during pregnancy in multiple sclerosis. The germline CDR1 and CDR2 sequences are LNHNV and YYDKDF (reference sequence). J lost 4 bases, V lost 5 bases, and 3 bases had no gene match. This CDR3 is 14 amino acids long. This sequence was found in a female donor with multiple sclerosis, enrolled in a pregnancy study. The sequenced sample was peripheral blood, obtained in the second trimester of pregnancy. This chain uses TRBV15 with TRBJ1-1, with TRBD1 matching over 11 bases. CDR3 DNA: TGTGCCACCAGCGGGGGGACAGGGGGCACTGAAGCTTTCTTT. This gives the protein CATSGGTGGTEAFF.